The present T cell receptor (beta chain) was sequenced within a study of shared clonotypes between healthy human individuals. Germline values: CDR1 SGHAT, CDR2 FQNNGV. This CDR3 contains 14 residues. Trimming took off 2 bases at V and 0 bases at J, with 8 bases between the two ends. The data were produced by immunoSEQ multiplex PCR, yet TCRdb's version contains in-frame clones alone and is incomplete. This table holds about 600,000 clones, around 97% found once. The chain has TRBV11-2 and TRBJ2-7, with a weak D call TRBD1 (5 bases). The receptor was derived from a woman aged 30 to 39 in good health. The specimen was naive CD4+ T cells sorted from blood. The subset denotes: CD45RA+ positively selected. The CDR3 region is CASSLRQRSYEQYF. CDR3 sequence (DNA): TGTGCCAGCAGCTTAAGACAGCGCTCCTACGAGCAGTACTTC. Complete variable domain (other parts from reference TRBV11-2 and TRBJ2-7): EAGVAQSPRYKIIEKRQSVAFWCNPISGHATLYWYQQILGQGPKLLIQFQNNGVVDDSQLPKDRFSAERLKGVDSTLKIQPAKLEDSAVYLCASSLRQRSYEQYFGPGTRLTVT.